This TCR beta chain was documented in a study of T cell changes during pregnancy in multiple sclerosis. Assay used: immunoSEQ multiplex PCR; TCRdb lists only in-frame clones, some missing. The repertoire holds about 97,000 clones, with 75% to 95% as singletons. The CDR3 has 15 residues. V gave up 4 bases and J gave up 5 bases, with 16 bases separating them. Germline assignment: CDR1 SGDLS and CDR2 YYNGEE. The TCR was taken from a female donor with multiple sclerosis, enrolled in a pregnancy study. The chain uses TRBV9 and TRBJ2-1; TRBD1 is a possible D gene (6 bases). The specimen was peripheral blood, collected in the second trimester of pregnancy. CDR3 in amino acids: CASSHQGGGDNEQFF. CDR3 nucleotide sequence: TGTGCCAGCAGCCATCAGGGTGGGGGCGACAATGAGCAGTTCTTC. Using reference TRBV9 and TRBJ2-1 for the parts outside the CDR3, the full variable domain is DSGVTQTPKHLITATGQRVTLRCSPRSGDLSVYWYQQSLDQGLQFLIQYYNGEERAKGNILERFSAQQFPDLHSELNLSSLELGDSALYFCASSHQGGGDNEQFFGPGTRLTVL.